This T cell receptor (beta chain) stems from a study of cytomegalovirus exposure and HLA in healthy donors. For the study at large: The Caucasian-associated ancestry cluster contained about 80% of the roughly 400 genotyped donors.

Points on this clone: Its antigen is currently unknown. A read error is likely, as this CDR3 ends without the conserved phenylalanine or tryptophan.

In the PCR, 60 Vbeta and 13 Jbeta primers were used. Clones were sequenced by immunoSEQ multiplex PCR, and TCRdb holds only the in-frame ones, with some missing. The sample lists some 240,000 clones; about nine tenths were seen once. Study findings and constraints: Beyond CMV serostatus, there was no information to go on about immune exposure.

V trimming: 6 bases; J trimming: 9 bases; junction bases outside the gene matches: 5. The CDR3 runs 11 residues. The germline V gene encodes CDR1 DFQATT and CDR2 SNEGSKA (reference sequence). The sequenced sample was PBMCs. V and J are TRBV20-1 and TRBJ1-1; 9 nucleotides align to TRBD1. The clonotype originates from a girl aged 2 to 9 in good health and CMV-seronegative. The CDR3 bases are TGCAGTGCAAACGACAGGGGGAAAGCTTTCCTT. Translated: CSANDRGKAFL.